Below, 24 T cell receptor beta chains from the same sample are listed, as sequenced in a study of PD-1 blockade in classical Hodgkin lymphoma. Sequencing was performed with immunoSEQ multiplex PCR; in TCRdb, only in-frame clones are kept and a portion is missing. The data contain about 97,000 clones, around 89% of them singletons. Each of the patients experienced relapse following autologous stem cell transplantation, and their brentuximab vedotin exposure differed. Sequences were derived from peripheral blood mononuclear cells (PBMCs), sampled before the second cycle of nivolumab. The receptors derive from a human donor with classical Hodgkin lymphoma.

V is TRBV18 and J is TRBJ2-3; TRBD2 agrees at 11 bases. V trimming: 6 bases; J trimming: 6 bases; junction bases outside the gene matches: 17. Per the germline V gene, CDR1 is KGHSH and CDR2 is LQKENI. The CDR3 is 18 amino acids. CDR3 sequence: CASSSTSGGMAPIDTQYF. The CDR3 coding sequence is TGTGCCAGCTCCTCCACTAGCGGGGGAATGGCTCCCATCGATACGCAGTATTTT.

J is TRBJ2-2 and V is TRBV7-6; D is uncertain. The CDR3 totals 13 residues. Trimming removed 5 bases at V and 0 bases at J, with 4 bases between. The V gene's germline CDR1 is SGHVS and CDR2 FNYEAQ. CDR3 amino acids: CASSPTNTGELFF. Written as DNA, the CDR3 is TGTGCCAGCAGCCCCACGAACACCGGGGAGCTGTTTTTT.

The V gene is TRBV2, the J gene TRBJ1-1; D is unresolved. Germline V gene lookup returns CDR1 SNHLY and CDR2 FYNNEI. The CDR3 loop spans 12 amino acids. Trimming removed 8 bases at V and 1 base at J, with 8 bases between. DNA of the CDR3: TGTGCCAGCTTTAACGCGAACACTGAAGCTTTCTTT. Residues: CASFNANTEAFF.

V usage is TRBV7-2 and J usage is TRBJ1-1; 8 bases are a match to TRBD1. J gave up 6 bases and V 4 bases, and 13 bases lay outside the gene matches. Germline V gene data show CDR1 as SGHTA and CDR2 as FQGNSA. The CDR3 extends over 16 amino acids. CDR3: CASSSRPRTGSAEAFF. Written as DNA, the CDR3 is TGTGCCAGCAGCTCACGCCCGAGGACAGGGAGCGCTGAAGCTTTCTTT. Combining the CDR3 with reference TRBV7-2 and TRBJ1-1 gives the whole variable domain GAGVSQSPSNKVTEKGKDVELRCDPISGHTALYWYRQSLGQGLEFLIYFQGNSAPDKSGLPSDRFSAERTGGSVSTLTIQRTQQEDSAVYLCASSSRPRTGSAEAFFGQGTRLTVV.

In its sample, this clone was seen once. The rearrangement joins TRBV7-2 to TRBJ2-1; 9 bases are a match to TRBD1. V lost 6 bases and J lost 4; bases outside the gene matches: 7. CDR3 length: 15 amino acids. The germline gives CDR1 SGHTA, CDR2 FQGNSA. CDR3 in DNA: TGTGCCAGCAGTTCTACAGGGGGCGCTTACAATGAGCAGTTCTTC. This translates into CASSSTGGAYNEQFF.

The chain links TRBV5-1 to TRBJ2-1; D is unresolved. From germline, CDR1 is SGHRS and CDR2 YFSETQ. The V and J ends lost 0 bases and 9 bases respectively, with 16 bases between them. The length of the CDR3 is 15 residues. CDR3 loop: CASSLATNHMGEQFF. In DNA form, the CDR3 reads TGCGCCAGCAGCTTGGCCACCAACCACATGGGTGAGCAGTTCTTC.

The chain has TRBV11-2 and TRBJ2-3, with D possibly matching TRBD2 (6 bases). The CDR3 contains 15 residues. Deletions cut 2 bases from V and 5 bases from J, with 14 bases between. Germline V gives CDR1 SGHAT, CDR2 FQNNGV. CDR3 amino acids: CASSLITSREDTQYF. CDR3 in DNA: TGTGCCAGCAGCTTAATCACTAGCAGGGAAGATACGCAGTATTTT.

The rearrangement joins TRBV30 to TRBJ1-2, with a weak D call TRBD1 (6 bases). Germline V gene data show CDR1 as GTSNPN and CDR2 as SVGIG (reference sequence). V was pared by 1 base and J by 8 bases, with 11 bases between. This CDR3 is 12 amino acids long. The CDR3 DNA is TGTGCCTGGAGTGCGCACAGGGAAGGCTACACCTTC. As protein: CAWSAHREGYTF.

This clone turned up a few times. The chain recombines TRBV25-1 with TRBJ2-1; D unresolved. The V gene's germline CDR1 is MGHDK and CDR2 SYGVNS. V was cut by 7 bases and J by 6 bases, with 19 bases left in between. CDR3 length: 15 amino acids. The CDR3 DNA sequence: TGTGCCAGCACCTCGAGCCTCCGGACGACCAATGAGCAGTTCTTC. As protein: CASTSSLRTTNEQFF.

The chain has TRBV5-1 and TRBJ1-4; perhaps TRBD1 as D (6 bases). Per germline, CDR1 SGHRS and CDR2 YFSETQ. This CDR3 has 14 amino acids. V was trimmed by 3 bases and J by 8 bases, leaving 14 bases between them. The CDR3 coding sequence is TGCGCCAGCAGCTCCACCGACAGGACGGAAAAACTGTTTTTT. Amino acid sequence: CASSSTDRTEKLFF.

This clone was observed a few times. J is TRBJ1-3 and V is TRBV5-1; weak D call: TRBD1 (5 bases). Trimming removed 1 base at V and 2 bases at J, with 7 bases between. The CDR3 is 14 residues long. Germline CDR1 SGHRS, CDR2 YFSETQ. CDR3 bases: TGCGCCAGCAGCTTGTCAGGGCCTGGAAACACCATATATTTT. It specifies CASSLSGPGNTIYF.

The chain recombines TRBV9 with TRBJ1-2; no clear D gene. Germline-derived CDR1 and CDR2 are SGDLS and YYNGEE. V was cut by 0 bases and J by 8 bases, with 11 bases left in between. The CDR3 is made up of 13 amino acids. For the CDR3, the DNA is TGTGCCAGCAGCGTAGACGGCCGTGGAGGCTACACCTTC. Its protein is CASSVDGRGGYTF.

CDR3 sequence (DNA): TGTGCCAGCAGCTTGGCAAGCGGGGGGACAGGGTTTAACGAGCAGTACTTC. This translates into CASSLASGGTGFNEQYF. This chain links TRBV5-6 with TRBJ2-7; possibly TRBD1 or TRBD2 for D (9 bases each). Germline CDR1 and CDR2: SGHDT and YYEEEE. This CDR3 is built from 17 residues. Deletions cut 0 bases from V and 5 bases from J, with 21 bases between.

This chain connects TRBV7-9 to TRBJ1-1; 9 bases fit TRBD1. Unmatched junction bases numbered 5, after V lost 6 bases and J lost 6 bases. CDR1 SEHNR and CDR2 FQNEAQ come from the germline V gene (reference sequence). The CDR3 consists of 13 residues. The CDR3 here is CASRSRQGAEAFF. CDR3 DNA sequence: TGTGCCAGCAGAAGTCGACAGGGGGCTGAAGCTTTCTTT.

The chain links TRBV29-1 to TRBJ1-3; maybe TRBD1 (5 bases). The CDR3 extends over 13 amino acids. Trimming cost V 4 bases and J 3 bases, with 10 bases left between them. Germline lookup yields CDR1 SQVTM and CDR2 ANQGSEA. Here the CDR3 reads CSVAEGNGNTIYF. The CDR3, as DNA: TGCAGCGTTGCCGAGGGGAATGGAAACACCATATATTTT.

The V call is TRBV9, the J call TRBJ1-3; D unclear. This CDR3 contains 17 residues. V was cut by 0 bases and J by 0 bases, with 13 bases left in between. Germline loops: CDR1 SGDLS, CDR2 YYNGEE. The CDR3 reads CASSVGDTEFSGNTIYF. The CDR3 nucleotides are TGTGCCAGCAGCGTAGGAGACACAGAGTTCTCTGGAAACACCATATATTTT. Drawing the rest from reference TRBV9 and TRBJ1-3, the complete variable domain is DSGVTQTPKHLITATGQRVTLRCSPRSGDLSVYWYQQSLDQGLQFLIQYYNGEERAKGNILERFSAQQFPDLHSELNLSSLELGDSALYFCASSVGDTEFSGNTIYFGEGSWLTVV.

CDR3 DNA sequence: TGTGCCAGCAGCCCCGGGACAGGTGGCTATGGCTACACCTTC. Protein sequence: CASSPGTGGYGYTF. The gene calls are TRBV5-6 and TRBJ1-2, with 8 bases that match TRBD1. The CDR3 is made up of 14 amino acids. The germline CDR1 and CDR2 sequences are SGHDT and YYEEEE. Trimming cost V 4 bases and J 4 bases; bases outside gene matches: 6.

The chain joins TRBV27 to TRBJ1-1; perhaps TRBD1 as D (5 bases). V was shortened by 1 base and J by 3 bases, with 21 bases between the two germline ends. Germline CDR1 and CDR2: MNHEY and SMNVEV (reference sequence). CDR3 size: 18 residues. CDR3 nucleotides: TGTGCCAGCAGTTTATTGTTTCCAGGGTGGGGGGAACACACTGAAGCTTTCTTT. This translates into CASSLLFPGWGEHTEAFF.

V usage is TRBV29-1 and J usage is TRBJ2-3, with a tentative D call TRBD1 (7 bases). The V end was cut by 4 bases, the J end by 5 bases, with 13 bases between. CDR3 length: 13 residues. Germline values: CDR1 SQVTM, CDR2 ANQGSEA. The CDR3: CSVATRDRDTQYF. CDR3 nucleotides: TGCAGCGTTGCCACGCGGGACAGAGATACGCAGTATTTT.

The rearrangement joins TRBV5-1 to TRBJ2-7; no clear D gene. Trimming removed 4 bases at V and 4 bases at J, with 6 bases between. This CDR3 is 11 amino acids long. The germline V gene encodes CDR1 SGHRS and CDR2 YFSETQ. CDR3 sequence: CASSGEYEQYF. CDR3 DNA sequence: TGCGCCAGCAGCGGAGAGTACGAGCAGTACTTC. Full variable domain (rest looked up from reference TRBV5-1 and TRBJ2-7): KAGVTQTPRYLIKTRGQQVTLSCSPISGHRSVSWYQQTPGQGLQFLFEYFSETQRNKGNFPGRFSGRQFSNSRSEMNVSTLELGDSALYLCASSGEYEQYFGPGTRLTVT.

In nucleotides, the CDR3 is TGTGCCTGGAGTGTACGGCTGGGATCCTATGGCTACACCTTC. Encoded protein: CAWSVRLGSYGYTF. The chain carries TRBV30 and TRBJ1-2; no reliable D call. V was pared by 0 bases and J by 4 bases, with 12 bases between. The CDR3 has 14 residues. Germline V gene lookup returns CDR1 GTSNPN and CDR2 SVGIG (reference sequence). Looking up the rest from reference TRBV30 and TRBJ1-2 gives the full variable domain: SQTIHQWPATLVQPVGSPLSLECTVEGTSNPNLYWYRQAAGRGLQLLFYSVGIGQISSEVPQNLSASRPQDRQFILSSKKLLLSDSGFYLCAWSVRLGSYGYTFGSGTRLTVV.

The chain uses TRBV5-1 and TRBJ2-7, with 7 bases aligning to TRBD1. The CDR3 is 14 residues long. Germline V gene sequence: CDR1 SGHRS, CDR2 YFSETQ. V lost 1 base and J lost 1; bases outside the gene matches: 2. The CDR3 loop is CASSLQGDSYEQYF. Here the CDR3 DNA reads TGCGCCAGCAGCTTGCAGGGGGATTCCTACGAGCAGTACTTC. The full variable domain, rest sourced from reference TRBV5-1 and TRBJ2-7, is KAGVTQTPRYLIKTRGQQVTLSCSPISGHRSVSWYQQTPGQGLQFLFEYFSETQRNKGNFPGRFSGRQFSNSRSEMNVSTLELGDSALYLCASSLQGDSYEQYFGPGTRLTVT.

This clone appeared once. The chain uses TRBV7-9 and TRBJ2-1; D is unclear. The CDR3 runs 13 residues. Trimming stripped 2 bases from V and 4 bases from J, with 6 bases between. Looked up from germline, CDR1 is SEHNR and CDR2 is FQNEAQ (reference sequence). The CDR3 nucleotides read TGTGCCAGCAGCTTATCAACGTACAATGAGCAGTTCTTC. It is translated as CASSLSTYNEQFF.

The J gene is TRBJ1-2, the V gene TRBV9; the D gene is possibly TRBD1 (6 bases). Germline values: CDR1 SGDLS, CDR2 YYNGEE. The CDR3 is 13 amino acids. V was shortened by 2 bases and J by 13 bases, with 18 bases between the two germline ends. CDR3 DNA sequence: TGTGCCAGCAGCGTTGAGGACAGTGCGTATTGCACCTTC. Its protein is CASSVEDSAYCTF.